The TCR beta chain described here comes from a study of blood T cell repertoires in COVID-19. Study in general: Specimens from acute and convalescent COVID-19 originated in the United States, Italy and Spain.

Here immunoSEQ multiplex PCR was the method, and the copy in TCRdb shows in-frame clones only, minus some. The sample lists under 200,000 clones, about 90% occurring once. Losses at the gene ends were 4 bases for V and 0 bases for J; bases not matched to a gene: 5. Germline CDR1 is GTSNPN and CDR2 is SVGIG (reference sequence). The CDR3 sequence is 15 residues long. Among Cohort 3 donors, those recovered had two negative PCRs, clearance, or symptom resolution. This receptor was taken from a woman aged 45 to 65 who had recovered from COVID-19. Sequencing used PBMCs or T cells enriched from blood (not recorded which). This chain connects TRBV30 to TRBJ1-3, with 8 bases identical to TRBD1. The CDR3 region has the DNA TGTGCCTGGACTACCGGGACAGGCTCTGGAAACACCATATATTTT. Translated, it gives CAWTTGTGSGNTIYF.